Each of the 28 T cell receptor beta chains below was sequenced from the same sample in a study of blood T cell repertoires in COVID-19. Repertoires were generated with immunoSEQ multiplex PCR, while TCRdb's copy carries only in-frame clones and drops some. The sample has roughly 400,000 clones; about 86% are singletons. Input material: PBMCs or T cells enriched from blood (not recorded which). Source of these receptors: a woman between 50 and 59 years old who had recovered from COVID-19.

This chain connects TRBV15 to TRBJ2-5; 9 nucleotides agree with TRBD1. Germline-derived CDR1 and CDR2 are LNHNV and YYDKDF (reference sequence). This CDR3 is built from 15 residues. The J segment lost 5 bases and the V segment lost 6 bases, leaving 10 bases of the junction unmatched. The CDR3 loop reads CATRDRGTGHETQYF. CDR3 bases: TGTGCCACCAGGGACAGGGGAACAGGTCACGAGACCCAGTACTTC.

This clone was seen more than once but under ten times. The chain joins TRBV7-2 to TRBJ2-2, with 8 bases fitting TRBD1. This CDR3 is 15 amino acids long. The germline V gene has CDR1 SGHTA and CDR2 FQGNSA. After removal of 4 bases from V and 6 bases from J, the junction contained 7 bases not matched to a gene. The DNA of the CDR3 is TGTGCCAGCAGCTCGAGGACAGGGCAAGCCGGGGAGCTGTTTTTT. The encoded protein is CASSSRTGQAGELFF.

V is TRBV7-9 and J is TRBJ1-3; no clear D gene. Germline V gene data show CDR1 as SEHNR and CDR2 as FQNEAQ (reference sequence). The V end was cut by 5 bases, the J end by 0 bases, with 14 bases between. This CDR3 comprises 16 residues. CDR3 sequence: CASSPTTEVSGNTIYF. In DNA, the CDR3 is TGTGCCAGCAGCCCCACGACGGAGGTCTCTGGAAACACCATATATTTT.

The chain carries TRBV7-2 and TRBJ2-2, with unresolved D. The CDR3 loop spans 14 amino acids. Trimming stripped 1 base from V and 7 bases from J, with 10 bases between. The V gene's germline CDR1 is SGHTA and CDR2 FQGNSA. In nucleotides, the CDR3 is TGTGCCAGCAGCTTAGATCAAAGCTTCGGGGAGCTGTTTTTT. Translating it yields CASSLDQSFGELFF. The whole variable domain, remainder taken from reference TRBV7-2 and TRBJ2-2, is GAGVSQSPSNKVTEKGKDVELRCDPISGHTALYWYRQSLGQGLEFLIYFQGNSAPDKSGLPSDRFSAERTGGSVSTLTIQRTQQEDSAVYLCASSLDQSFGELFFGEGSRLTVL.

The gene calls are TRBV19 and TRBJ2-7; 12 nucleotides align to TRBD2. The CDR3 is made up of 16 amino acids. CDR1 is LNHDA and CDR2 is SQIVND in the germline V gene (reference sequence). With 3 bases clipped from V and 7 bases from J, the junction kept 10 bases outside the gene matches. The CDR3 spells CASSMILAGGPGEQYF. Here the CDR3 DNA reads TGTGCCAGTAGTATGATACTAGCGGGGGGTCCCGGGGAGCAGTACTTC.

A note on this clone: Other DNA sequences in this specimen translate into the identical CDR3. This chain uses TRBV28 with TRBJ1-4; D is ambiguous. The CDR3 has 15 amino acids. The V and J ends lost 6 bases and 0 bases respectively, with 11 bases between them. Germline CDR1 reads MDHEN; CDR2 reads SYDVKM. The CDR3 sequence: CASSPPRATNEKLFF. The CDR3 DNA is TGTGCCAGCAGCCCACCACGCGCAACTAATGAAAAACTGTTTTTT.

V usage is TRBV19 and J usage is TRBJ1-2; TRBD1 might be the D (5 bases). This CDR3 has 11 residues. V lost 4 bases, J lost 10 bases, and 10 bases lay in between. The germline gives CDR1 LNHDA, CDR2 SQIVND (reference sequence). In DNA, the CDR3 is TGTGCCAGTAGTACAAGCAGGGTCTACACCTTC. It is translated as CASSTSRVYTF.

Written as DNA, the CDR3 is TGTGCCAGTAACCCCGGGACAAAAGCTTTCTTT. Amino acids: CASNPGTKAFF. J is TRBJ1-1 and V is TRBV19; D might be TRBD1 (6 bases). V was pared by 7 bases and J by 9 bases, with 12 bases between. From germline, CDR1 is LNHDA and CDR2 SQIVND (reference sequence). This CDR3 is 11 amino acids long.

CDR3 sequence reads: CASSPPRTVSTDTQYF. DNA for the CDR3: TGTGCCAGCTCACCACCGAGGACAGTTAGCACAGATACGCAGTATTTT. This chain links TRBV18 with TRBJ2-3, with D maybe TRBD1 (6 bases). This CDR3 spans 16 amino acids. Trimming cost V 0 bases and J 0 bases, with 10 bases left between them. Germline-derived CDR1 and CDR2 are KGHSH and LQKENI.

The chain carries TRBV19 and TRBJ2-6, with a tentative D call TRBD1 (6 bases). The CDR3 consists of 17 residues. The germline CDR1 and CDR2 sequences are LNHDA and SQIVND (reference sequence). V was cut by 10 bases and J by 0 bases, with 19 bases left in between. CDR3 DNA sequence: TGTGCCACCCGGACAGCTTTACCCATCTCTGGGGCCAACGTCCTGACTTTC. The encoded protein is CATRTALPISGANVLTF. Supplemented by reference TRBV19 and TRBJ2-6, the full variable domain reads DGGITQSPKYLFRKEGQNVTLSCEQNLNHDAMYWYRQDPGQGLRLIYYSQIVNDFQKGDIAEGYSVSREKKESFPLTVTSAQKNPTAFYLCATRTALPISGANVLTFGAGSRLTVL.

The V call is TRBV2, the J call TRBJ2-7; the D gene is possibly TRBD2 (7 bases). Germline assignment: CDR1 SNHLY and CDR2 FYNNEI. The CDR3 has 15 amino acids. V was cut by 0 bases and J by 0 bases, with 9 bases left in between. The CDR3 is CASSEAGGGSYEQYF. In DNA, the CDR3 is TGTGCCAGCAGTGAAGCAGGGGGGGGCTCCTACGAGCAGTACTTC.

The CDR3 loop reads CASSYLSGTEAFF. CDR3 in DNA: TGTGCCAGCAGCTACTTGTCCGGCACTGAAGCTTTCTTT. The chain joins TRBV7-8 to TRBJ1-1; D is uncertain. V was clipped by 4 bases and J by 4 bases, with 10 bases between them. This CDR3 comprises 13 residues. The germline CDR1 and CDR2 sequences are SGHVS and FQNEAQ.

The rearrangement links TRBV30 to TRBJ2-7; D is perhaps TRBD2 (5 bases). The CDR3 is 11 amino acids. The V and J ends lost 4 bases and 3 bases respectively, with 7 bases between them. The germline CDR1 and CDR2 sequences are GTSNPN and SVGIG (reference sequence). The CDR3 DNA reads TGTGCCTGGATTGACTACTACGAGCAGTACTTC. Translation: CAWIDYYEQYF.

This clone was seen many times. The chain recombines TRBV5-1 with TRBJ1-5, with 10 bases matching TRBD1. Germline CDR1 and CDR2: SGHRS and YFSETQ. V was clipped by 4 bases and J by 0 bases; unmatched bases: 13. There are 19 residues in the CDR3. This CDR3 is CASSPGLTGGVYSNQPQHF. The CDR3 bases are TGCGCCAGCAGCCCGGGATTGACAGGGGGCGTCTATAGCAATCAGCCCCAGCATTTT.

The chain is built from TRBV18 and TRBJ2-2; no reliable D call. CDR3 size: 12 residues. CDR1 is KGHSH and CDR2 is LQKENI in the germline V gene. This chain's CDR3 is CATGIGTGELFF. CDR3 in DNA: TGTGCTACCGGTATTGGTACCGGGGAGCTGTTTTTT.

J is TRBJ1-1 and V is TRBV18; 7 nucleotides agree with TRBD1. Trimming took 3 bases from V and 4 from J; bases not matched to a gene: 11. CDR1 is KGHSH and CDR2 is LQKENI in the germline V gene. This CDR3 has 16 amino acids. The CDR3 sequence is CASSPNKGALGTEAFF. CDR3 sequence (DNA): TGTGCCAGCTCACCCAATAAGGGGGCCCTGGGCACTGAAGCTTTCTTT. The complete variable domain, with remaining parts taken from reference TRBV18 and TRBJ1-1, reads NAGVMQNPRHLVRRRGQEARLRCSPMKGHSHVYWYRQLPEEGLKFMVYLQKENIIDESGMPKERFSAEFPKEGPSILRIQQVVRGDSAAYFCASSPNKGALGTEAFFGQGTRLTVV.

CDR3 DNA: TGCAGTGCTAGTTATCCTTACACCGGGGAGCTGTTTTTT. It yields the protein CSASYPYTGELFF. J is TRBJ2-2 and V is TRBV20-1; D is ambiguous. Between the trimmed V and J ends, which lost 3 bases and 3 bases, there was a span of 8 bases. The CDR3 loop spans 13 amino acids. Germline CDR1 DFQATT, CDR2 SNEGSKA (reference sequence).

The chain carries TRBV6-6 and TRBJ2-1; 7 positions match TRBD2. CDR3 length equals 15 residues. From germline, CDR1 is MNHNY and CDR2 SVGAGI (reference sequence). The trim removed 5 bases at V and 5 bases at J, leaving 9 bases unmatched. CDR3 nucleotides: TGTGCCAGCAGTGACGTGGGGGGGTTACACAATGAGCAGTTCTTC. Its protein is CASSDVGGLHNEQFF.

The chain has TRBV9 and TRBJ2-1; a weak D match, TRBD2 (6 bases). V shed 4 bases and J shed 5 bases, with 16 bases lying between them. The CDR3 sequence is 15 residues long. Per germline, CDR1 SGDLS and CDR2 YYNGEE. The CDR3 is CASSPMSSVNNEQFF. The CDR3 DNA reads TGTGCCAGCAGCCCCATGTCTAGCGTTAACAATGAGCAGTTCTTC. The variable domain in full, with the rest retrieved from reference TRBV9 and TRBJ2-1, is DSGVTQTPKHLITATGQRVTLRCSPRSGDLSVYWYQQSLDQGLQFLIQYYNGEERAKGNILERFSAQQFPDLHSELNLSSLELGDSALYFCASSPMSSVNNEQFFGPGTRLTVL.

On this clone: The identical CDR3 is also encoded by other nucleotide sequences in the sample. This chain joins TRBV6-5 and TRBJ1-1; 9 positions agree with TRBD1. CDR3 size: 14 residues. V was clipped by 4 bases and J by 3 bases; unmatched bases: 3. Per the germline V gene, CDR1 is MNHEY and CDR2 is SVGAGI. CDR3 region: CASSSTGGYTEAFF. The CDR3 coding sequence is TGTGCCAGCAGTTCAACAGGGGGCTACACTGAAGCTTTCTTT.

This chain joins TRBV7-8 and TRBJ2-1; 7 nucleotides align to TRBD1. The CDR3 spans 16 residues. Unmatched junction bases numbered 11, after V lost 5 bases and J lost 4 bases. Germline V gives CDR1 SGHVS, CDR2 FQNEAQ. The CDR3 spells CASSPNWDSLYNEQFF. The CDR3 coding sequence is TGTGCCAGCAGCCCTAACTGGGACAGCCTTTACAATGAGCAGTTCTTC.

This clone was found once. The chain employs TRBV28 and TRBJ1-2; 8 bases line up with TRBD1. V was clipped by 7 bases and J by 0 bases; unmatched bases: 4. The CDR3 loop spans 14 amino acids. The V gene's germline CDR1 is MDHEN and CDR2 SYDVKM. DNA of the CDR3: TGTGCCAGCAACCCGGGACAGGCTAACTATGGCTACACCTTC. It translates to CASNPGQANYGYTF.

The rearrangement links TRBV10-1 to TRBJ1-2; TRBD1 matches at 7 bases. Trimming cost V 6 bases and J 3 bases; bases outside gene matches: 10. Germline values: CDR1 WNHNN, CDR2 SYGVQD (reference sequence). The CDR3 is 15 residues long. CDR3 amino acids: CASSAGDRDDYGYTF. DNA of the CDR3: TGCGCCAGCAGCGCCGGAGACAGGGACGACTATGGCTACACCTTC.

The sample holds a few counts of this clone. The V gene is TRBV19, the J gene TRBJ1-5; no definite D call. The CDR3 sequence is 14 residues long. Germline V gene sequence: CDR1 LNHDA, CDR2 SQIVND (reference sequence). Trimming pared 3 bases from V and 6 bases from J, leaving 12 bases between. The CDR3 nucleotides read TGTGCCAGTAGTATGTTCCGGGAAGCTCAGCCCCAGCATTTT. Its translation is CASSMFREAQPQHF.

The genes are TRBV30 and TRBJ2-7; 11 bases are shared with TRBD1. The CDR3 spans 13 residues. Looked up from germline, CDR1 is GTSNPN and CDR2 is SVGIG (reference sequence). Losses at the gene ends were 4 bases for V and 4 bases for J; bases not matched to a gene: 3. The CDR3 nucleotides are TGTGCCTGGACAGGACAGGGGGCTTACGAGCAGTACTTC. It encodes CAWTGQGAYEQYF.

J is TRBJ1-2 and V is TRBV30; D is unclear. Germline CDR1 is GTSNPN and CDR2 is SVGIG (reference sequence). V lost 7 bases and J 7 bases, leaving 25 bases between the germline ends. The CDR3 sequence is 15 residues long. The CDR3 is CASNGRDGRGGGYTF. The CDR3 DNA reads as TGTGCCTCCAACGGGAGGGATGGTCGCGGCGGTGGCTACACCTTC.

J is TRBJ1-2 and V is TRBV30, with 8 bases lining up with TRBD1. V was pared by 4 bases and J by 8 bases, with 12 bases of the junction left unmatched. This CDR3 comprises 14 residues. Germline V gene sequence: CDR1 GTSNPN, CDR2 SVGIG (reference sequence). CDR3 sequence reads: CAWTPRGRAGGYTF. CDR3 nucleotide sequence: TGTGCCTGGACCCCCAGGGGGCGCGCAGGCGGCTACACCTTC.

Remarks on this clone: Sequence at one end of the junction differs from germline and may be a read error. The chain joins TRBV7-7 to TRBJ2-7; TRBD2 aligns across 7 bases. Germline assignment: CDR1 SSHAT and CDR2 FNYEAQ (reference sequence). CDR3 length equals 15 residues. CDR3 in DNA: TGTGCTAGCAGCTTAGGAGCGGGACCAGCCTACGAGCAGTACTTC. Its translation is CASSLGAGPAYEQYF.